The clone carrying this TCR beta chain was picked up a small number of times. Its cognate antigen is unknown. These data come from a study of blood T cells in healthy people across ages. The CDR3 is 17 amino acids. Unmatched junction bases numbered 8, after V lost 2 bases and J lost 6 bases. Looked up from germline, CDR1 is MNHEY and CDR2 is SMNVEV (reference sequence). Study-level results: Roughly linearly, TCR beta diversity per million T cells fell as age increased.

For the second PCR, which ran for about 6 to 11 cycles, a sample-barcoded 5' primer and a J-beta primer mix were used. TCRdb reprocessed the 5' RACE reads with MiXCR, giving one entry per CDR3 protein. The table has more than 900,000 distinct CDR3 sequences, 20% to 25% seen once. These data are also associated with another study on T cells of mothers and their children. That report adds: The people who donated were a few healthy Caucasian mothers and their six children. The extracted RNA was employed in its entirety for cDNA synthesis, at roughly 1.5 ug per 15 ul. Versus unrelated pairs, overlap was slightly higher in related mother-child pairs, without reaching significance.

Sequenced input: blood. The TCR comes from a girl aged 2 to 9 in good health. The chain links TRBV27 to TRBJ2-2; TRBD2 agrees at 11 bases. CDR3 sequence reads: CASSLISTSGIPGELFF. CDR3 DNA sequence: TGTGCCAGCAGTTTAATCTCGACTAGCGGGATACCCGGGGAGCTGTTTTTT.